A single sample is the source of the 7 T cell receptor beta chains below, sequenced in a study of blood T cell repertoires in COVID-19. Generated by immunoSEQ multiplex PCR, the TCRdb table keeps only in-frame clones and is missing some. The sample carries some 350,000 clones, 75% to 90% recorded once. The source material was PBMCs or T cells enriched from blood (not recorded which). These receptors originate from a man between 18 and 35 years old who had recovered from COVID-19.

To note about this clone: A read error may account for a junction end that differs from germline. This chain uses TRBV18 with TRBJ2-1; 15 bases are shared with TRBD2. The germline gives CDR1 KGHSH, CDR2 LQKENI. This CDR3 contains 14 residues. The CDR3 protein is CASSPPGLAGGLVF. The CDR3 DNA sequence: TGTGCCAGCTCACCACCCGGACTAGCGGGGGGGCTCGTCTTC.

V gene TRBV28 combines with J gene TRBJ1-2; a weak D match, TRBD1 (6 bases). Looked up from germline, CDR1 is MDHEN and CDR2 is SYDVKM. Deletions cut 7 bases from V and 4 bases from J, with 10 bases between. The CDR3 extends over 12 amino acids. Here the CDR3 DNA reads TGTGCCAGCACCTTACAGGGCTATGGCTACACCTTC. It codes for CASTLQGYGYTF.

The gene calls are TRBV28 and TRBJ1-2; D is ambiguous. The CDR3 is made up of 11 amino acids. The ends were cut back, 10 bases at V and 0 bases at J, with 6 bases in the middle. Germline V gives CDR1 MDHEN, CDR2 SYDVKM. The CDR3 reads CATQSNYGYTF. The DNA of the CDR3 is TGTGCCACCCAGTCTAACTATGGCTACACCTTC.

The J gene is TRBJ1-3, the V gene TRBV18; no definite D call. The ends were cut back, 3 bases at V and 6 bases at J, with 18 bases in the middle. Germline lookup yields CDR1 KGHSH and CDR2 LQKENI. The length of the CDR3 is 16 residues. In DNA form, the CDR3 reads TGTGCCAGCTCACCTCGATCCCCAGATTCCCAAAACACCATATATTTT. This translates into CASSPRSPDSQNTIYF.

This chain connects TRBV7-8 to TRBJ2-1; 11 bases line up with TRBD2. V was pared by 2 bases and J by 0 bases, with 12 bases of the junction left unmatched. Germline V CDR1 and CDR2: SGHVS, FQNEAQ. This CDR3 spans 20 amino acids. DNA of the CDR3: TGTGCCAGCAGCTTAATTCGGCCTAGCGGGGGGATCAGCTCCTACAATGAGCAGTTCTTC. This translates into CASSLIRPSGGISSYNEQFF.

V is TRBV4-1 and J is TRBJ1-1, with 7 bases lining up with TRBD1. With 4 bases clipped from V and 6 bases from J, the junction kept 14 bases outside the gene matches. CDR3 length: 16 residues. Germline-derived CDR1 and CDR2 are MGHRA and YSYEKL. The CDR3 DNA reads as TGCGCCAGCAGCCTACTACCGGGACAGTCGGGGGCTGAAGCTTTCTTT. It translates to CASSLLPGQSGAEAFF.

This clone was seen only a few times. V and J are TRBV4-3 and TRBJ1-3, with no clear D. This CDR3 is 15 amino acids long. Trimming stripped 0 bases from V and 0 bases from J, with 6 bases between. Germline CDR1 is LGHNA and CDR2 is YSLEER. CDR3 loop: CASSQESVSGNTIYF. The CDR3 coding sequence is TGCGCCAGCAGCCAAGAGAGCGTCTCTGGAAACACCATATATTTT.